Detailed here is one T cell receptor beta chain. These data belong to a study of radiotherapy plus CTLA-4 blockade in lung cancer. Focal radiation with ipilimumab CTLA-4 blockade was given to patients with chemo-refractory metastatic non-small-cell lung cancer. TCRdb's table, derived via immunoSEQ multiplex PCR, lists solely in-frame clones and lacks some. The sample lists some 50,000 clones, 70% to 85% occurring once. V was cut by 0 bases and J by 4 bases, with 9 bases left in between. CDR3 size: 14 residues. Germline CDR1 is KGHSH and CDR2 is LQKENI. This TCR was recovered from a human donor with non-small cell lung cancer who had a partial response to radiotherapy plus ipilimumab. This sample comprised peripheral blood, obtained from a patient treated with radiotherapy plus ipilimumab. The chain combines TRBV18 with TRBJ1-2, with a possible D match to TRBD1 (5 bases). CDR3 sequence (DNA): TGTGCCAGCTCACCACCGCAGGGAGGCTATGGCTACACCTTC. Amino acids: CASSPPQGGYGYTF.